These 14 T cell receptor beta chains came from one sample sequenced in a study of blood T cell repertoires in COVID-19. The assay was immunoSEQ multiplex PCR, and TCRdb's table has in-frame clones only and misses some. The repertoire holds 200,000 to 250,000 clones, with roughly nine tenths as singletons. Sequencing input: peripheral blood. These receptors all come from a man aged 55 to 70 with COVID-19, enrolled during active disease.

This chain connects TRBV5-4 to TRBJ2-1; 8 bases line up with TRBD2. The V gene's germline CDR1 is SGHNT and CDR2 YYREEE (reference sequence). This CDR3 region has 15 residues. V lost 4 bases and J lost 9; bases outside the gene matches: 12. CDR3 protein: CASSPQGLGVGEQFF. In nucleotides, the CDR3 is TGTGCCAGCAGCCCCCAGGGACTAGGGGTTGGTGAGCAGTTCTTC.

The rearrangement joins TRBV6-5 to TRBJ1-2; 9 bases line up with TRBD1. V trimming: 5 bases; J trimming: 5 bases; junction bases outside the gene matches: 3. CDR3 length: 13 amino acids. Germline V gene data show CDR1 as MNHEY and CDR2 as SVGAGI. DNA for the CDR3: TGTGCCAGCAGTCTCGGGACAGGGTATGGCTACACCTTC. Its translation is CASSLGTGYGYTF.

The chain links TRBV11-2 to TRBJ1-5; the D gene is possibly TRBD1 (5 bases). V was shortened by 2 bases and J by 7 bases, with 6 bases between the two germline ends. This CDR3 is 12 amino acids long. CDR1 and CDR2 from the germline V gene are SGHAT and FQNNGV. DNA of the CDR3: TGTGCCAGCAGCTTATGGGGCCAGCCCCAGCATTTT. This gives the protein CASSLWGQPQHF.

This chain uses TRBV5-1 with TRBJ2-2; 13 nucleotides agree with TRBD2. There are 15 residues in the CDR3. Trimming took 3 bases from V and 6 from J; bases not matched to a gene: 2. From germline, CDR1 is SGHRS and CDR2 YFSETQ. DNA for the CDR3: TGCGCCAGCAGCTGGACTAGCGGGAGCGCCGGGGAGCTGTTTTTT. It specifies CASSWTSGSAGELFF.

The V gene is TRBV5-1, the J gene TRBJ2-7, with 7 bases identical to TRBD1. The CDR3 contains 14 residues. V gave up 4 bases and J gave up 3 bases; unmatched junction bases: 7. Germline-derived CDR1 and CDR2 are SGHRS and YFSETQ. The CDR3 nucleotides read TGCGCCAGCAGCAAAGACAGGGAGTACTACGAGCAGTACTTC. Translating gives CASSKDREYYEQYF.

V and J are TRBV3-1 (or the pseudogene TRBV3-2) and TRBJ1-4, with no clear D. Germline CDR1 is LGHDT and CDR2 is YNNKEL (reference sequence). The CDR3 spans 18 residues. V was clipped by 3 bases and J by 1 base, with 18 bases between them. The CDR3 bases are TGTGCCAGCAGCCAGCCCCCTCCTGGGCCAAGAACTAATGAAAAACTGTTTTTT. Its protein product is CASSQPPPGPRTNEKLFF.

This chain joins TRBV19 and TRBJ1-2, with TRBD1 as a possible D gene (5 bases). Looked up from germline, CDR1 is LNHDA and CDR2 is SQIVND (reference sequence). This CDR3 comprises 15 residues. V lost 6 bases and J lost 4, with 18 bases in between. DNA of the CDR3: TGTGCCAGTAGCCACCCCCCGACAGCTGGCTATGGCTACACCTTC. This sequence encodes CASSHPPTAGYGYTF.

The genes are TRBV28 and TRBJ1-1; possible D gene TRBD1, 6 bases. Germline V gene sequence: CDR1 MDHEN, CDR2 SYDVKM. The CDR3 contains 15 residues. With 4 bases removed from V and 1 base from J, the gap between germline ends came to 13 bases. CDR3 nucleotide sequence: TGTGCCAGCAGTTACGGGGGGCCCTGGAACACTGAAGCTTTCTTT. It specifies CASSYGGPWNTEAFF.

The rearrangement joins TRBV7-2 to TRBJ2-3, with 11 bases fitting TRBD1. Looked up from germline, CDR1 is SGHTA and CDR2 is FQGNSA. This CDR3 is built from 15 residues. V lost 5 bases to trimming and J lost 5 bases; unmatched junction nucleotides: 6. CDR3 sequence reads: CASSSGQGAEDTQYF. CDR3 nucleotides: TGTGCCAGCAGCAGCGGACAGGGGGCTGAAGATACGCAGTATTTT.

The V gene is TRBV18, the J gene TRBJ2-7; maybe TRBD2 (6 bases). CDR1 and CDR2 from the germline V gene are KGHSH and LQKENI. The CDR3 has 14 amino acids. Trimming took 3 bases from V and 1 from J, leaving 10 bases between them. The CDR3 reads CASSPTGTSYEQYF. The CDR3 nucleotides read TGTGCCAGCTCACCCACCGGGACTTCCTACGAGCAGTACTTC.

V usage is TRBV29-1 and J usage is TRBJ1-2, with 9 bases matching TRBD1. From germline, CDR1 is SQVTM and CDR2 ANQGSEA. The CDR3 sequence is 15 residues long. The J segment lost 0 bases and the V segment lost 0 bases, leaving 2 bases of the junction unmatched. The CDR3 loop is CSVEDRDRANYGYTF. The CDR3, as DNA: TGCAGCGTTGAAGATAGGGACAGGGCTAACTATGGCTACACCTTC.

The genes are TRBV3-1 (or the pseudogene TRBV3-2) and TRBJ1-2; tentatively, D is TRBD1 (5 bases). V gave up 5 bases and J gave up 0 bases, with 7 bases separating them. This CDR3 is built from 13 residues. CDR1 is LGHDT, CDR2 YNNKEL, per germline (reference sequence). CDR3 nucleotides: TGTGCCAGCAGCACGACAGCTAACTATGGCTACACCTTC. Translation: CASSTTANYGYTF.

V is TRBV6-5 and J is TRBJ1-1; perhaps TRBD1 as D (5 bases). The germline CDR1 and CDR2 sequences are MNHEY and SVGAGI. Trimming removed 5 bases at V and 1 base at J, with 11 bases between. There are 14 residues in the CDR3. This CDR3 is CASSPNRRNTEAFF. CDR3 nucleotides: TGTGCCAGCAGTCCCAACAGGAGGAACACTGAAGCTTTCTTT.

V gene TRBV28 combines with J gene TRBJ2-3; 9 bases map to TRBD1. This CDR3 contains 15 residues. CDR1 MDHEN and CDR2 SYDVKM come from the germline V gene. Unmatched junction bases numbered 9, after V lost 9 bases and J lost 2 bases. CDR3 nucleotides: TGTGCCAGTACCACGGGACAGGGAAACACAGATACGCAGTATTTT. Protein product: CASTTGQGNTDTQYF. The complete variable domain, with remaining parts taken from reference TRBV28 and TRBJ2-3, reads DVKVTQSSRYLVKRTGEKVFLECVQDMDHENMFWYRQDPGLGLRLIYFSYDVKMKEKGDIPEGYSVSREKKERFSLILESASTNQTSMYLCASTTGQGNTDTQYFGPGTRLTVL.